This entry describes one T cell receptor beta chain. Antigen unknown. The sample belongs to a study of shared clonotypes between healthy human individuals. This CDR3 is 16 amino acids long. V was clipped by 11 bases and J by 7 bases; unmatched bases: 18. Germline V gene data show CDR1 as ENHRY and CDR2 as SYGVKD. Sequencing was at deep level. The DNA input per sorted-subset replicate PCR was 200 ng, corresponding to some 30,000 T cell genomes. Produced via immunoSEQ multiplex PCR; TCRdb's table is partial and in-frame only. The table shows some 2.1 million clones, with 93% occurring only once. Study-wide findings and caveats: Owing to a small donor count, the genetic and exposure-history diversity represented was limited. Naive subsets, compared against memory subsets, generally had larger estimated richness values.

Naive CD8 isolation took CD45RO-negative cells positively selected for CCR7 and excluded terminally differentiated effector memory CD45RA+ cells. The sequence was collected from a man aged 18 to 30 in good health. Some clones in this sample may be carry-over from other donors' samples. V is TRBV10-3 and J is TRBJ2-2; 8 bases align to TRBD2. Sequencing input: naive CD8+ T cells from PBMCs. CDR3 region: CAVAAPGLGVGGELFF. The CDR3 region has the DNA TGTGCCGTAGCCGCGCCGGGACTAGGGGTAGGCGGGGAGCTGTTTTTT.